The T cell receptor (beta chain) under discussion was sequenced for a study of T cells in Graves' hyperthyroidism and ophthalmopathy. Findings and caveats of the study: Blood also contained most expanded thyroid clonotypes above 0.001.

Orbital computed tomography, thyroid ultrasound, serum thyroxine and TRAb, and clinical symptoms together informed the diagnoses. This clonotype showed up many times. Its antigen remains unknown. The germline CDR1 and CDR2 sequences are MRHNA and SNTAGT. V was clipped by 2 bases and J by 5 bases; unmatched bases: 1. The CDR3 totals 15 residues. Amplification yielded TCR beta CDR3 regions, with RNA transcripts as the source. HTBI primers were used for first-round RT-PCR of the TCR CDR3. TCRdb itself ran the multiplex PCR reads through MiXCR, one entry per CDR3 protein. The sample yields about 570,000 distinct CDR3 sequences, under 60% seen once.

Sequenced input: peripheral blood or thyroid tissue (not recorded which). This TCR was sampled from an adult woman with Graves' disease, either hyperthyroidism or ophthalmopathy (not recorded which). The chain uses TRBV6-4 and TRBJ2-1; 12 bases match TRBD1. CDR3 in amino acids: CASSDGTGGHNEQFF. The CDR3 DNA reads as TGTGCCAGCAGTGACGGGACAGGGGGCCACAATGAGCAGTTCTTC.